The TCR beta chain under discussion was sequenced for a study of T cells in localized non-small cell lung cancer. Study-level findings and limits: When the top 100 tumor clones were examined, a median about 60 of them also appeared in the adjacent lung, which was paired and uninvolved. Adjacent uninvolved lung had the highest clonality, suggesting focused antigen responses.

This clone was detected once. Antigen unknown. Profiled with immunoSEQ multiplex PCR; TCRdb holds only in-frame clones, not every one. Among almost 20,000 clones listed, approximately 90% were seen once. The germline V and J ends were trimmed by 3 bases and 7 bases, with 5 bases remaining between them. Germline loops: CDR1 MGHRA, CDR2 YSYEKL. There are 11 residues in the CDR3. This sequence joins TRBV4-1 and TRBJ2-3; D is ambiguous. Sequences were derived from peripheral blood, sampled before any cancer treatment. The sequence was collected from a man aged 40 to 70 with stage I lung adenocarcinoma. The DNA of the CDR3 is TGCGCCAGCAGCCAGGGGAATACGCAGTATTTT. This gives the protein CASSQGNTQYF.